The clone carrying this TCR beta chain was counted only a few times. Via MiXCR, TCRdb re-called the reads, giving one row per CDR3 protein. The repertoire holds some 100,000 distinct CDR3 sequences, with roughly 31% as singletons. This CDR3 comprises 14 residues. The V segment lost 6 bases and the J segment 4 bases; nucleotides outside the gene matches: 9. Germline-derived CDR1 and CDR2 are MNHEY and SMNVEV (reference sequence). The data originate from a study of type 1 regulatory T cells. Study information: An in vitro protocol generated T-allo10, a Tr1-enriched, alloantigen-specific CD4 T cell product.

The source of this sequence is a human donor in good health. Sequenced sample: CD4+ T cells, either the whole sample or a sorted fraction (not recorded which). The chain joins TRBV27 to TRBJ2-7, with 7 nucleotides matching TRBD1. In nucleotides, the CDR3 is TGTGCCAGCAGACGACAGGGTTCACAGTACGAGCAGTACTTC. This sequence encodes CASRRQGSQYEQYF.